This T cell receptor beta chain is from a study of OX40 agonist ivuxolimab in advanced cancers. The wider study: Enrolled patients in dose escalation had cancers that were hepatocellular carcinoma, melanoma, renal cell or head and neck cancer. Averaging about 60 years in age, with a range of about 23 to 90, the cohort was about 83% male. Therapy given before enrollment (anti-PD-1, anti-PD-L1 or anti-CTLA-4) was allowed, and around 40% had some.

Details on this clone: The antigen remains unidentified.

Trimming removed 4 bases from V and 2 bases from J; junction bases left unmatched: 1. CDR3 size: 13 residues. Germline V gives CDR1 MDHEN, CDR2 SYDVKM. Findings and limits, study-wide: Partial responders receiving 0.1-3.0 mg/kg showed among the lowest clonal expansion.

Here immunoSEQ multiplex PCR was the method, and the copy in TCRdb shows in-frame clones only, minus some. The sample consists of 70,000 to 75,000 clones, 80% to 90% of them appearing once. The sample here was CD4+ or CD8+ T cells sorted from blood, taken in a trial of the OX40 agonist ivuxolimab. The source of this sequence is an adult with an advanced solid tumor such as melanoma, head and neck, liver or kidney cancer. The rearrangement joins TRBV28 to TRBJ2-5; 7 bases align to TRBD1. CDR3 residues: CASSSGQQETQYF. In DNA, the CDR3 is TGTGCCAGCAGTTCGGGACAGCAAGAGACCCAGTACTTC.